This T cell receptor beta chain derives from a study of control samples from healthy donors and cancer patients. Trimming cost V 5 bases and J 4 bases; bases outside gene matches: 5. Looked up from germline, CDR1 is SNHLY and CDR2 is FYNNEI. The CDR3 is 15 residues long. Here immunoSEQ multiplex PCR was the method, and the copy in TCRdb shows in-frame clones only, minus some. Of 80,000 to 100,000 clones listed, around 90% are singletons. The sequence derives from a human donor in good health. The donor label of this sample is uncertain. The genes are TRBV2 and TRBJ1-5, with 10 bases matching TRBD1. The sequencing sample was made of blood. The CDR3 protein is CASSSDRGLNQPQHF. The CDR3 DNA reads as TGTGCCAGCAGTTCCGACAGGGGGCTTAATCAGCCCCAGCATTTT. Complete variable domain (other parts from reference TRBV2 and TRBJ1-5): EPEVTQTPSHQVTQMGQEVILRCVPISNHLYFYWYRQILGQKVEFLVSFYNNEISEKSEIFDDQFSVERPDGSNFTLKIRSTKLEDSAMYFCASSSDRGLNQPQHFGDGTRLSIL.